This T cell receptor (beta chain) originates from a study of blood T cell repertoires in COVID-19 (TCRdb year 2020). Regarding the research as a whole: The collaborator samples originated in the United States, Italy and Spain and spanned the acute and convalescent phases of COVID-19. The material from the prospective study consisted of cDNA or gDNA derived from T cells, B-cell-depleted T cells, or PBMCs. Subjects who had been exposed to COVID-19, were actively infected with it, or had recovered from it provided the deeply sampled blood TCRbeta repertoires that made up the dataset. A freely available public database, intended as a resource for researchers studying the immune response to SARS-CoV-2, is where the repertoires were released. Samples came from the ongoing ImmuneRACE study (first 160 participants) plus 1,254 subjects from 6 global collaborators. A de-identified subject ID, COVID-19 status, age in years and sex were almost always included in the sample metadata. HLA class I and class II types, where available, came from metadata supplied by the sample provider rather than from assay-based typing. Study-wide findings and limitations: Clinical and demographic metadata were provided uncurated, with the amount varying by source and participant.

The collaborating institutions used their own protocols to collect whole blood in K2EDTA tubes. Collaborator samples were shipped for TCRbeta analysis as frozen whole blood, isolated PBMCs, or DNA extracted from either sample type. The immunoSEQ Assay, a bias-controlled multiplex PCR, was used to amplify TCRbeta CDR3 regions from genomic DNA. Turning to the authors' computational methods: Within the assay, amplification of reference gene primers was used to estimate how many nucleated cells each sample contained. Sequence reads were collapsed and filtered to measure the absolute abundance of every unique TCRbeta CDR3 rearrangement. For each sample, productive Simpson clonality was calculated as the square root of Simpson's diversity index across productive rearrangements. This immuneACCESS table, as held by TCRdb, lists in-frame sequences with V and J called but not all clones. Of the missing ones, under half trace to an unresolved V gene in checked studies; the others have no known cause. V, J and clone size are taken as reported in that table, and D and trimming were inferred from the DNA itself. Here the sample has 90,000 to 150,000 clones; roughly nine tenths occur a single time. The leading ten clones occupy approximately 27% of the sample.

CDR1 and CDR2 are read off the germline V gene (reference sequence) as GTSNPN and SVGIG. After removal of 3 bases from V and 0 bases from J, the junction retains 5 bases not matched to a gene. Inclusive of the bounding cysteine and phenylalanine, the CDR3 is 16 residues long. Only CDR3 DNA is held: 48 bases, read in frame from base 1. Points on this clone: Its antigen remains undetermined. One base away there is no much larger clone; base qualities are not given.

Specimen: peripheral blood. This clonotype originated in a man in his 70s with active or convalescent COVID-19. The rearrangement combines TRBV30 with TRBJ2-3; 11 nucleotides in the junction match TRBD1. The CDR3 protein: CAWSAGQGASTDTQYF. The nucleotide sequence reads TGTGCCTGGAGCGCAGGACAGGGGGCGAGCACAGATACGCAGTATTTT.